A selection of T cell receptor beta chains follows, all from one sample in a study of T cells in Graves' hyperthyroidism and ophthalmopathy. TCRdb processed the multiplex PCR reads anew with MiXCR; each CDR3 protein has one entry. This sample has around 350,000 distinct CDR3 sequences; 15% to 19% occur once, and the top ten carry 25% to 30%. Sequencing was carried out using blood. The receptors stem from a woman between 18 and 29 years old with Graves' hyperthyroidism that later progressed to Graves' ophthalmopathy. Each CDR3 is given with its conserved first and last residue. Expanded clones get a size class; other rows say once, few or many, or leave the size out.

>few|TRBV2
CASTPRTSHEQYF
>many|TRBV11-2
CASSRGFEQPQHF
>few|TRBV29-1
CSPGRTGKKYEQFF
>many|TRBV6-2/TRBV6-3
CASSKPGPPAGEQFF
>many|TRBV6-1
CASSELSQGRSNQPQHF
>many|TRBV20-1
CSALGQGASQPQHF
>many|TRBV27
CASSFGTSSFYEQYF
>few|TRBV5-5
CASSPGTGNFDNQPQHF
>many|TRBV20-1
CSAILAGVAGETQYF
>few|TRBV27
CASKRGGELFF
>few|TRBV2
CASKITNYGYTF
>.|TRBV10-3
CATLGGGELFF
>many|TRBV18
CASSTGQANTEAFF
>few|TRBV10-3
CAISGGLPGSQFF
>many|TRBV2
CASSEGGEPLGGYTF
>many|TRBV15
CATSRVLWQPQHF
>few|TRBV5-6
CASSLGTSGRAGETQYF
>many|TRBV19
CASSKQGDNQPQHF
>few|TRBV14
CASSQVGSPLGNEQFF
>few|TRBV4-1
CASSQDTSLIGTQYF
>many|TRBV28
CASSGPEVGGDTEAFF
>many|TRBV7-2
CASSLNMRDEQFF
>.|TRBV2
CASSESGRSYEQYF
>many|TRBV12-3/TRBV12-4
CASSFGGLGAYEQYF
>.|TRBV20-1
CNATSPGGVAKNIQYF
>many|TRBV7-9
CASSLDEGQNEKLFF
>.|TRBV6-1
CASSFIAAYNEQFF
>many|TRBV20-1
CSAMDGSYEQYF
>many|TRBV5-5
CASSLARDGIQYF
>.|TRBV9
CASSPRGDANTGELFF
>.|TRBV25-1
CASPSPTELFF
>many|TRBV7-9
CASSLASGANQPQHF
>many|TRBV28
CASRSSGAGGYTF
>.|TRBV7-9
CASSSSLSLTRGYTF
>many|TRBV3-1
CASSFRQATGAIQYF
>many|TRBV5-8
CASSHGTAYNEQFF
>many|TRBV30
CAWSKGANTGELFF
>many|TRBV7-2
CASSADAVLNEKLFF
>many|TRBV20-1
CSASRRGSDTQYF
>many|TRBV29-1
CSVRHGTQYF
>few|TRBV5-1
CASSLGAGAGYEQYF
>.|TRBV11-2
CASSPQGLSNTEAFF
>many|TRBV5-1
CASSINSPSTDTQYF
>.|TRBV5-4
CASSPKGLAGKEQFF
>.|TRBV7-9
CASSLEGDIINGLYF
>many|TRBV30
CAWRGASDSYNEQFF
>.|TRBV27
CASSFTGGGIHPLHF
>.|TRBV4-1
CASSQDGRNTEAFF
>many|TRBV7-2
CASSLRGVDQPQHF
>many|TRBV2
CASSNENRVRTYGYTF
>many|TRBV28
CASNRGTGGFGRLYEQYF
>.|TRBV20-1
CSARDRSVGTEAFF
>many|TRBV7-2
CASSLRDRKAYEQYF